The T cell receptor beta chain under discussion was sequenced for a study of cytomegalovirus exposure and HLA in healthy donors. The PCR made use of 60 Vbeta and 13 Jbeta primers. Generated by immunoSEQ multiplex PCR, the TCRdb table keeps only in-frame clones and is missing some. The sample consists of 220,000 or so clones, 82% of them appearing once. V lost 0 bases and J 4 bases, leaving 9 bases between the germline ends. CDR1 KGHSH and CDR2 LQKENI come from the germline V gene. This CDR3 contains 14 residues. The origin of this receptor is a woman between 35 and 50 years old in good health and CMV-seronegative. The sequenced material came from PBMCs. The rearrangement links TRBV18 to TRBJ1-1; D gene unclear. The CDR3 is CASSPPTGPTEAFF. Here the CDR3 DNA reads TGTGCCAGCTCACCACCGACTGGCCCCACTGAAGCTTTCTTT.